The 21 T cell receptor beta chains listed next were all sequenced from one sample in a study of beta chain features in type 1 diabetes. Reverse transcription of all isolated RNA meant that expressed TCRB transcripts were sequenced. Assay used: immunoSEQ multiplex PCR; TCRdb lists only in-frame clones, some missing. The repertoire holds hundreds of thousands of clones, with roughly two thirds as singletons. Material: naive CD4+ T cells from blood. The origin of the receptors is a man aged 25 to 45 in good health.

V is TRBV29-1 and J is TRBJ2-7; D may be TRBD1 (6 bases). Trimming removed 4 bases at V and 2 bases at J, with 12 bases between. The CDR3 extends over 13 amino acids. Germline assignment: CDR1 SQVTM and CDR2 ANQGSEA. This CDR3 is CSVAGTITYEQYF. The CDR3 DNA follows: TGCAGCGTTGCAGGGACAATCACCTACGAGCAGTACTTC.

The rearrangement links TRBV29-1 to TRBJ1-1; D remains unclear. Looked up from germline, CDR1 is SQVTM and CDR2 is ANQGSEA. V was trimmed by 1 base and J by 1 base, leaving 7 bases between them. The CDR3 has 13 amino acids. CDR3 sequence (DNA): TGCAGCGTTGAAGGACAATGGAACACTGAAGCTTTCTTT. It codes for CSVEGQWNTEAFF.

The rearrangement uses TRBV25-1 and TRBJ1-6; D is uncertain. CDR1 MGHDK and CDR2 SYGVNS come from the germline V gene. The V end lost 0 bases, the J end lost 6 bases, and 9 bases lay between the germline ends. This CDR3 contains 15 residues. The CDR3 nucleotides read TGTGCCAGCAGTGAATATCGGGATCTTAATTCACCCCTCCACTTT. It is translated as CASSEYRDLNSPLHF.

The V and J genes are TRBV29-1 and TRBJ1-1; 7 nucleotides agree with TRBD1. With 6 bases clipped from V and 10 bases from J, the junction kept 5 bases outside the gene matches. The germline CDR1 and CDR2 sequences are SQVTM and ANQGSEA. CDR3 length: 10 residues. CDR3 coding DNA: TGCAGCGTCGGGGACAGCGGAGCTTTCTTT. Translating it yields CSVGDSGAFF.

Of note for this clone: One end of the junction is discordant with germline, which a read error may explain. The chain uses TRBV4-1 and TRBJ2-1; D perhaps matches TRBD2 (6 bases). Germline lookup yields CDR1 MGHRA and CDR2 YSYEKL. The CDR3 sequence is 14 residues long. CDR3 residues: CASSQRDSYDEQFF. In DNA, the CDR3 is TGCGCCAGCAGCCAGAGGGACTCCTACGATGAGCAGTTCTTC.

The chain carries TRBV30 and TRBJ2-7, with TRBD2 identical over 8 bases. The CDR3 runs to 11 residues. Germline V gene lookup returns CDR1 GTSNPN and CDR2 SVGIG (reference sequence). The V gene end was trimmed by 7 bases and the J gene end by 2 bases; junction bases not matched to a gene: 1. The DNA for the CDR3 is TGTGCCTCGACTAGCGCCTACGAGCAGTACTTC. Protein product: CASTSAYEQYF.

This chain uses TRBV19 with TRBJ2-7; 7 positions agree with TRBD2. The CDR3 runs to 13 residues. V lost 4 bases to trimming and J lost 5 bases; unmatched junction nucleotides: 5. Germline loops: CDR1 LNHDA, CDR2 SQIVND (reference sequence). Written as DNA, the CDR3 is TGTGCCAGTAGTACGACTAGCCCCCACGAGCAGTACTTC. Its protein product is CASSTTSPHEQYF.

This clone was found a few times. This chain uses TRBV6-5 with TRBJ2-7, with TRBD2 matching over 7 bases. Losses at the gene ends were 2 bases for V and 3 bases for J; bases not matched to a gene: 7. Germline CDR1 reads MNHEY; CDR2 reads SVGAGI. The CDR3 extends over 15 amino acids. This CDR3 is CASSYRRDYGYEQYF. The CDR3 DNA follows: TGTGCCAGCAGTTACCGTCGGGACTACGGCTACGAGCAGTACTTC.

The genes are TRBV28 and TRBJ2-1; a possible D gene is TRBD2 (6 bases). The CDR3 is made up of 15 amino acids. The ends were cut back, 3 bases at V and 7 bases at J, with 16 bases in the middle. The germline V gene has CDR1 MDHEN and CDR2 SYDVKM. The CDR3 is CASSFSGVRRNEQFF. For the CDR3, the DNA is TGTGCCAGCAGTTTCTCGGGGGTAAGGAGGAATGAGCAGTTCTTC.

This clone was detected a few times. This chain links TRBV29-1 with TRBJ2-5, with D perhaps TRBD1 (6 bases). CDR1 and CDR2 from the germline V gene are SQVTM and ANQGSEA. The ends were cut back, 8 bases at V and 2 bases at J, with 12 bases in the middle. The CDR3 is 12 amino acids. This chain's CDR3 is CSWLGAQETQYF. The CDR3 DNA follows: TGCAGCTGGCTGGGGGCTCAAGAGACCCAGTACTTC.

The rearrangement links TRBV14 to TRBJ2-3; D might be TRBD2 (5 bases). Per the germline V gene, CDR1 is SGHDN and CDR2 is FVKESK. The CDR3 contains 14 residues. Trimming took 0 bases from V and 3 from J, leaving 7 bases between them. Written as DNA, the CDR3 is TGTGCCAGCAGCCAAGATTGGAGGACAGATACGCAGTATTTT. Translating it yields CASSQDWRTDTQYF.

The rearrangement joins TRBV6-1 to TRBJ2-6; maybe TRBD1 (5 bases). Germline V gives CDR1 MNHNS, CDR2 SASEGT. The V end lost 2 bases, the J end lost 0 bases, and 14 bases lay between the germline ends. This CDR3 is built from 18 residues. This CDR3 is CASSERGRESSGANVLTF. In DNA form, the CDR3 reads TGTGCCAGCAGTGAAAGAGGCAGGGAAAGCTCTGGGGCCAACGTCCTGACTTTC.

The CDR3 DNA sequence: TGTGCCAGCAGCTCCGGACTAGAAGATACGCAGTATTTT. Its protein product is CASSSGLEDTQYF. V usage is TRBV11-2 and J usage is TRBJ2-3; 7 bases are a match to TRBD2. With 4 bases clipped from V and 5 bases from J, the junction kept 3 bases outside the gene matches. CDR3 length: 13 amino acids. Germline V gene lookup returns CDR1 SGHAT and CDR2 FQNNGV.

The gene calls are TRBV30 and TRBJ1-4; TRBD1 agrees at 9 bases. CDR3 size: 13 residues. The germline CDR1 and CDR2 sequences are GTSNPN and SVGIG (reference sequence). V lost 7 bases and J lost 8; bases outside the gene matches: 8. The CDR3, as DNA: TGTGCCTACTCGGGACAGGGTCGAGAAAAACTGTTTTTT. This sequence encodes CAYSGQGREKLFF. Using reference TRBV30 and TRBJ1-4 for the parts outside the CDR3, the full variable domain is SQTIHQWPATLVQPVGSPLSLECTVEGTSNPNLYWYRQAAGRGLQLLFYSVGIGQISSEVPQNLSASRPQDRQFILSSKKLLLSDSGFYLCAYSGQGREKLFFGSGTQLSVL.

This clone was seen a handful of times. The rearrangement links TRBV30 to TRBJ1-1; weak D call: TRBD1 (6 bases). V lost 7 bases and J 6 bases, leaving 15 bases between the germline ends. The CDR3 has 12 amino acids. CDR1 and CDR2 (germline): GTSNPN, SVGIG (reference sequence). In nucleotides, the CDR3 is TGTGCCTACGCAGGAAGGGGGGCTGAAGCTTTCTTT. This encodes CAYAGRGAEAFF.

This clone was observed a handful of times. The chain combines TRBV30 with TRBJ2-1; TRBD1 is a possible D gene (5 bases). Germline V gene data show CDR1 as GTSNPN and CDR2 as SVGIG (reference sequence). The CDR3 is 13 residues long. V shed 2 bases and J shed 10 bases, with 15 bases lying between them. The CDR3 here is CAWSTGGVGEQFF. CDR3 DNA sequence: TGTGCCTGGAGTACAGGCGGTGTGGGAGAGCAGTTCTTC.

This clone was detected once. The V call is TRBV12-5, the J call TRBJ2-3; D unclear. This CDR3 is 12 amino acids long. Germline loops: CDR1 LGHNT, CDR2 FRNRAP. V gave up 7 bases and J gave up 8 bases, with 13 bases separating them. The CDR3 DNA reads TGTGCTAGTGCCCTGGAGATAGGTACGCAGTATTTT. It codes for CASALEIGTQYF.

The gene calls are TRBV6-5 and TRBJ2-7; TRBD2 is a possible D gene (6 bases). The germline V gene has CDR1 MNHEY and CDR2 SVGAGI. Trimming left V 6 bases short and J 1 base short, with 13 bases between. This CDR3 contains 14 residues. CDR3 DNA: TGTGCCAGCAGCCGGACTATCACTTCCTACGAGCAGTACTTC. It encodes CASSRTITSYEQYF.

This sequence joins TRBV30 and TRBJ1-6; D is undetermined. This CDR3 has 16 amino acids. Trimming removed 2 bases at V and 6 bases at J, with 17 bases between. Germline CDR1 and CDR2: GTSNPN and SVGIG (reference sequence). The CDR3 protein is CAWSPPTGLGNSPLHF. The CDR3 DNA is TGTGCCTGGAGTCCGCCAACCGGGCTCGGTAATTCACCCCTCCACTTT.

In DNA form, the CDR3 reads TGTGCCAGCAGATGGGAAAGAGCGGCATCACCCCTCCACTTT. This sequence encodes CASRWERAASPLHF. The rearrangement joins TRBV2 to TRBJ1-6; the D is unclear. Deletions cut 6 bases from V and 10 bases from J, with 16 bases between. Germline assignment: CDR1 SNHLY and CDR2 FYNNEI. The length of the CDR3 is 14 residues.

The genes are TRBV9 and TRBJ2-1; unclear D gene. The germline gives CDR1 SGDLS, CDR2 YYNGEE. V lost 4 bases, J lost 0 bases, and 8 bases lay in between. This CDR3 contains 14 residues. The CDR3 DNA reads TGTGCCAGCAGCCTCCGACTCTCCTACAATGAGCAGTTCTTC. It codes for CASSLRLSYNEQFF. The whole variable domain, filled in from reference TRBV9 and TRBJ2-1, reads DSGVTQTPKHLITATGQRVTLRCSPRSGDLSVYWYQQSLDQGLQFLIQYYNGEERAKGNILERFSAQQFPDLHSELNLSSLELGDSALYFCASSLRLSYNEQFFGPGTRLTVL.